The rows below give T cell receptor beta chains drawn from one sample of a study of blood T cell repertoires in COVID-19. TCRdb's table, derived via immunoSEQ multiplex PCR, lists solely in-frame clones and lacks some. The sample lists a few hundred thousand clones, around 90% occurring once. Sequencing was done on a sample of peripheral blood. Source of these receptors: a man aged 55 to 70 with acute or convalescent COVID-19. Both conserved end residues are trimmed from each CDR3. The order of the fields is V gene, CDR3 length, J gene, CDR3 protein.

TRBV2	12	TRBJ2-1	ASSVKDREAEQF
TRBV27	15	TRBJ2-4	ASSLKAWGQDENIQY
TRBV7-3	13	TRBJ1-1	ASSPIPGSPAEAF
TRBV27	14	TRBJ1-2	ASSFLGQGINYGYT
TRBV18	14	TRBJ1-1	ASSQNRDRGPRGAF
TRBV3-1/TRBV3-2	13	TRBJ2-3	ASSQGQGATDTQY
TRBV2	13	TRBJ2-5	ASSEASSGVETQY
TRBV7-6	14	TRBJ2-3	ASSLAGGTSTDTQY
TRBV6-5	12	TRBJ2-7	ASSSLGQVYEQY
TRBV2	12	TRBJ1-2	ASSEKWGGYGYT
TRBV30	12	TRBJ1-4	AWSGGTGREKLF
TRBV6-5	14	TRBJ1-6	ASSYSGNSYNSPLH
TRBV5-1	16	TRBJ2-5	ASSLGGLAGADQETQY
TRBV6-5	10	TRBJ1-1	ASSSTNTEAF
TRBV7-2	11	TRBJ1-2	ASSNRVEYGYT
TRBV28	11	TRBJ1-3	ASRGASGNTIY
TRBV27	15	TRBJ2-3	ASSRAVLAGGPDTQY
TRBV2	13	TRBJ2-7	ASSNPRTGLGEQY
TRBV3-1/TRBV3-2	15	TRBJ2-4	ASSHGSGGLAKNIQY
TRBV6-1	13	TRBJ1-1	ASSEGGRANTEAF
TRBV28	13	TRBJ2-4	ASSLQDRAANIQY
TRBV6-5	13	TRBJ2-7	ASNCTGVPPYEQY
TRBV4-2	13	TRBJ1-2	ASSHETGLFYGYT
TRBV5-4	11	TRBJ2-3	ASSYRLADTQY
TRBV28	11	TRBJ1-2	ASSLQGALGYT
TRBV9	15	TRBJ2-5	ASSVGPGLAGTETQY
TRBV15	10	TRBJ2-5	ATSSPGGSRY
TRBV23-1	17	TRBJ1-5	ASSQSNETDGNSNQPQH
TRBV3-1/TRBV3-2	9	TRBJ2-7	ASATRGEQY
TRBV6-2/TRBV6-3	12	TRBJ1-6	ASSYGASNSPLH
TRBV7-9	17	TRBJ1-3	ASSLVVWDNREEGNTIY
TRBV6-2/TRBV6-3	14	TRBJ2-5	ASSQPSSGRQETQY
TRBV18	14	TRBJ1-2	ASSQNSGTEVSGYT